These 18 T cell receptor beta chains share one sample of origin, sequenced in a study of read filtering for tumor transcriptome and immune sequencing. The library was built from 400 to 500 ng RNA with molecular barcoded adaptors for alpha/delta and beta/gamma chains. TCRdb reprocessed the reads via MiXCR and lists one record per CDR3 protein. The sample lists around 130,000 distinct CDR3 sequences, about 12% occurring once. Material: a population of CD138-negative cells sorted from bone marrow. These receptors were obtained from a donor aged 40 or older with multiple myeloma.

This clonotype was seen many times. The V and J genes are TRBV30 and TRBJ1-1; D unresolved. CDR3 length: 11 residues. V gave up 2 bases and J gave up 4 bases, with 5 bases separating them. The germline V gene encodes CDR1 GTSNPN and CDR2 SVGIG (reference sequence). The CDR3 bases are TGTGCCTGGAGTAGGACCACTGAAGCTTTCTTT. Translated: CAWSRTTEAFF.

This clonotype was counted many times. The chain joins TRBV4-2 to TRBJ1-5; D call uncertain. CDR3 length: 14 residues. The germline V and J ends were trimmed by 8 bases and 3 bases, with 14 bases remaining between them. CDR1 LGHNA and CDR2 YNFKEQ come from the germline V gene. CDR3 residues: CASSQSIDNQPQHF. CDR3 in DNA: TGTGCCAGCTCCCAGAGCATTGACAATCAGCCCCAGCATTTT.

This clonotype came up many times. The rearrangement joins TRBV6-5 to TRBJ1-1, with TRBD1 matching over 7 bases. The CDR3 runs 15 residues. The V and J ends lost 6 bases and 1 base, in that order; junction bases with no gene match: 8. Germline CDR1 MNHEY, CDR2 SVGAGI. CDR3 residues: CASSKGHRGNTEAFF. CDR3 DNA: TGTGCCAGCAGCAAAGGTCACAGGGGGAACACTGAAGCTTTCTTT.

Many counts were recorded for this clonotype. This chain connects TRBV15 to TRBJ1-5, with unresolved D. V was trimmed by 2 bases and J by 4 bases, leaving 6 bases between them. Germline assignment: CDR1 LNHNV and CDR2 YYDKDF (reference sequence). The CDR3 consists of 13 residues. This CDR3 is CATSRSRNQPQHF. The DNA for the CDR3 is TGTGCCACCAGCAGATCCCGTAATCAGCCCCAGCATTTT. The full variable domain, rest sourced from reference TRBV15 and TRBJ1-5, is DAMVIQNPRYQVTQFGKPVTLSCSQTLNHNVMYWYQQKSSQAPKLLFHYYDKDFNNEADTPDNFQSRRPNTSFCFLDIRSPGLGDTAMYLCATSRSRNQPQHFGDGTRLSIL.

This clonotype was detected only a few times. The rearrangement links TRBV9 to TRBJ2-2; D is undetermined. CDR3 length equals 17 residues. Germline V gives CDR1 SGDLS, CDR2 YYNGEE. The V end lost 0 bases, the J end lost 4 bases, and 16 bases lay between the germline ends. In DNA form, the CDR3 reads TGTGCCAGCAGCGTAGGGGCGGACCGACGTGCCACCGGGGAGCTGTTTTTT. This encodes CASSVGADRRATGELFF. Looking up the rest from reference TRBV9 and TRBJ2-2 gives the full variable domain: DSGVTQTPKHLITATGQRVTLRCSPRSGDLSVYWYQQSLDQGLQFLIQYYNGEERAKGNILERFSAQQFPDLHSELNLSSLELGDSALYFCASSVGADRRATGELFFGEGSRLTVL.

This clonotype has at least ten counts. The chain has TRBV20-1 and TRBJ2-5; D is possibly TRBD2 (6 bases). Germline CDR1 and CDR2: DFQATT and SNEGSKA (reference sequence). Trimming pared 3 bases from V and 4 bases from J, leaving 18 bases between. This CDR3 has 15 residues. CDR3 loop: CSASSWRDNGETQYF. The CDR3 bases are TGCAGTGCTAGTAGTTGGCGGGATAATGGAGAGACCCAGTACTTC.

A note on this clonotype: Since a much larger clone is just one base distant, this may be a read error. J is TRBJ2-1 and V is TRBV2; D remains ambiguous. V was shortened by 7 bases and J by 10 bases, with 17 bases between the two germline ends. The CDR3 is 13 amino acids. Germline CDR1 and CDR2: SNHLY and FYNNEI. The CDR3 DNA is TGTGCCAGCAAGGCACCTCCGAGGAAGGAGCAGTTCTTC. Protein: CASKAPPRKEQFF.

This clonotype was seen many times. The genes are TRBV20-1 and TRBJ2-7; D uncertain. The length of the CDR3 is 14 residues. Germline-derived CDR1 and CDR2 are DFQATT and SNEGSKA (reference sequence). Trimming removed 0 bases at V and 7 bases at J, with 16 bases between. The CDR3 loop is CSARDRRHTLEQYF. CDR3 nucleotide sequence: TGCAGTGCTAGAGATCGCCGACATACCTTGGAGCAGTACTTC.

There are many counts of this clonotype. The V call is TRBV5-1, the J call TRBJ2-7; D is unresolved. CDR1 is SGHRS, CDR2 YFSETQ, per germline. The V and J ends lost 4 bases and 1 base respectively, with 9 bases between them. The CDR3 has 13 amino acids. The DNA for the CDR3 is TGCGCCAGCAGCAACCAGGCTTCCTACGAGCAGTACTTC. Encoded protein: CASSNQASYEQYF.

The rearrangement joins TRBV7-2 to TRBJ2-3; TRBD1 is a possible D gene (6 bases). V lost 1 base to trimming and J lost 6 bases, with 14 bases between them. This CDR3 is 15 amino acids long. Germline V gene sequence: CDR1 SGHTA, CDR2 FQGNSA. CDR3 coding DNA: TGTGCCAGCAGCTTAGGTTACAGGGCAAGCGATACGCAGTATTTT. Translated, it gives CASSLGYRASDTQYF.

This clonotype has just one count. A much larger clone is a single base away; this may be a read error. The chain recombines TRBV12-3 or TRBV12-4 with TRBJ2-4; D is perhaps TRBD1 (6 bases). The CDR3 is made up of 12 amino acids. CDR3 nucleotide sequence: TGTGCCAGCAGTTTATACGGGGACATTCGGTACTTC. Translation: CASSLYGDIRYF.

V and J are TRBV29-1 and TRBJ1-4; unclear D gene. Germline V gene sequence: CDR1 SQVTM, CDR2 ANQGSEA. This CDR3 contains 13 residues. V lost 1 base, J lost 2 bases, and 5 bases lay in between. The CDR3 DNA reads as TGCAGCGTTGAAGGAGGGACTAATGAAAAACTGTTTTTT. Encoded protein: CSVEGGTNEKLFF.

There are many counts of this clonotype. The rearrangement uses TRBV6-5 and TRBJ2-1; 13 positions agree with TRBD2. CDR3 length: 16 residues. The junction had 7 bases not matched to a gene; V was cut back by 6 bases and J by 5 bases. Germline V gene sequence: CDR1 MNHEY, CDR2 SVGAGI. CDR3 amino acids: CASRHRTSGSHNEQFF. The CDR3 nucleotides read TGTGCCAGCAGGCATAGGACTAGCGGGAGCCACAATGAGCAGTTCTTC.

This rearrangement joins TRBV20-1 to TRBJ2-1, with 7 bases fitting TRBD2. With V trimmed by 6 bases and J by 0 bases, 8 bases remained unmatched. The CDR3 runs 15 residues. The germline CDR1 and CDR2 sequences are DFQATT and SNEGSKA (reference sequence). The CDR3 spells CSANKRGSSYNEQFF. CDR3 nucleotides: TGCAGTGCCAATAAGCGGGGAAGCTCCTACAATGAGCAGTTCTTC.

This clonotype was picked up many times. This chain uses TRBV7-9 with TRBJ2-7; 8 nucleotides align to TRBD1. V was pared by 1 base and J by 7 bases, with 6 bases of the junction left unmatched. Germline V CDR1 and CDR2: SEHNR, FQNEAQ (reference sequence). The CDR3 is 14 residues long. DNA of the CDR3: TGTGCCAGCAGCTTAGAGGGACAGGTAGGAGAGCAGTACTTC. Its translation is CASSLEGQVGEQYF.

The sample holds many counts of this clonotype. The gene calls are TRBV24-1 and TRBJ1-5, with D possibly being TRBD1 (5 bases). This CDR3 spans 16 amino acids. V lost 6 bases, J lost 2 bases, and 16 bases lay in between. The germline gives CDR1 KGHDR, CDR2 SFDVKD. Written as DNA, the CDR3 is TGTGCCACCAGTTCCGCGGGACCACGAGGCAATCAGCCCCAGCATTTT. Residues: CATSSAGPRGNQPQHF.

This clonotype was seen a handful of times. The rearrangement joins TRBV5-4 to TRBJ1-2; perhaps TRBD1 as D (5 bases). Germline CDR1 is SGHNT and CDR2 is YYREEE (reference sequence). Trimming took 9 bases from V and 3 from J, leaving 12 bases between them. The CDR3 length is 12 residues. The CDR3 DNA is TGTGCCATTACCGGGACTGACTATGGCTACACCTTC. It codes for CAITGTDYGYTF.

This clonotype has a handful of counts. The chain couples TRBV5-5 to TRBJ2-2, with TRBD1 identical over 9 bases. The CDR3 is made up of 15 amino acids. Unmatched junction bases numbered 4, after V lost 4 bases and J lost 3 bases. CDR1 is SGHKS, CDR2 YYEKEE, per germline (reference sequence). Written as DNA, the CDR3 is TGTGCCAGCAGCCCGACAGGGGGAGACACCGGGGAGCTGTTTTTT. This sequence encodes CASSPTGGDTGELFF.